The source of this T cell receptor beta chain is a study of Graves' ophthalmopathy and Graves' hyperthyroidism. In this sample, this clonotype turned up many times. Its specificity is not known. Amplified TCR beta CDR3 regions were obtained using RNA transcripts as template. Second-round multiplex PCR followed a first-round RT-PCR using HTBI primers. MiXCR, applied by TCRdb to the multiplex PCR reads, yields one record per CDR3 protein. The sample consists of fewer than 250,000 distinct CDR3 sequences, under 30% of them appearing once. Overall study findings and caveats: With a specificity of just under 75% and a sensitivity of about 71%, the model predicted ophthalmopathy progression.

The PBMC fraction was derived from less than 11 ml of fresh peripheral blood. V lost 4 bases to trimming and J lost 2 bases, with 18 bases between them. The CDR3 spans 17 residues. The V gene's germline CDR1 is MRHNA and CDR2 SNTAGT. Sequenced sample: peripheral blood. This clonotype was obtained from a man aged 50 to 60 with Graves' ophthalmopathy. The chain recombines TRBV6-4 with TRBJ2-4, with a tentative D call TRBD1 (6 bases). The CDR3 DNA follows: TGTGCCAGCAGTGGAAACCGGCCCACAGGGTCCAAAAACATTCAGTACTTC. This codes for CASSGNRPTGSKNIQYF.